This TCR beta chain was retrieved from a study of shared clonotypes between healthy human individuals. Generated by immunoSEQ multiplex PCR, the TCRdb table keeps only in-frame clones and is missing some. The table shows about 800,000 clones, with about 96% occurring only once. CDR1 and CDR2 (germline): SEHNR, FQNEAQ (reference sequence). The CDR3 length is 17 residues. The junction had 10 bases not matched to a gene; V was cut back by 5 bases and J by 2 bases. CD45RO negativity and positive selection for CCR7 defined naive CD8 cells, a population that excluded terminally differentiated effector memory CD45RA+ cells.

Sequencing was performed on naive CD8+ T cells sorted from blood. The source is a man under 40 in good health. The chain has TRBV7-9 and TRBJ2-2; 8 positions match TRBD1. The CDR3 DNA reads TGTGCCAGCAGCCCGTACACAGGGGGACTCAACACCGGGGAGCTGTTTTTT. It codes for CASSPYTGGLNTGELFF.